This is a list of T cell receptor beta chains from one sample in a study of blood T cell repertoires in COVID-19. The repertoire was sequenced with immunoSEQ multiplex PCR; TCRdb's copy has only in-frame clones and lacks some. Here the sample spans about 260,000 clones, approximately 87% being singletons. The sample comprised peripheral blood. All receptors come from a man in his 60s who had recovered from COVID-19. CDR3s include the opening cysteine and the closing phenylalanine or tryptophan.

j_call: TRBJ2-2; v_call: TRBV19; cdr3_aa: CASSKPQGANTGELFF
j_call: TRBJ1-2; v_call: TRBV19; cdr3_aa: CASSTRKGTTNYGYTF
j_call: TRBJ2-5; v_call: TRBV27; cdr3_aa: CASRRDWKETQYF
j_call: TRBJ1-1; v_call: TRBV7-2; cdr3_aa: CASSFTTGNTEAFF
j_call: TRBJ2-5; v_call: TRBV10-1; cdr3_aa: CASAEGGLAGGAGTQYF
j_call: TRBJ2-7; v_call: TRBV7-6; cdr3_aa: CASSSLAGGANGKQYF
j_call: TRBJ1-1; v_call: TRBV18; cdr3_aa: CASSPNLGGWGNTEAFF
j_call: TRBJ2-7; v_call: TRBV27; cdr3_aa: CASSSDTGGDEQYF
j_call: TRBJ2-7; v_call: TRBV28; cdr3_aa: CASSPPPGTGTYGEQYF
j_call: TRBJ2-1; v_call: TRBV9; cdr3_aa: CASSVVGGGPREQFF
j_call: TRBJ2-3; v_call: TRBV12-3/TRBV12-4; cdr3_aa: CASRSRGTDTQYF
j_call: TRBJ2-2; v_call: TRBV5-1; cdr3_aa: CASSPPGQGPGELFF
j_call: TRBJ2-5; v_call: TRBV3-1/TRBV3-2; cdr3_aa: CASSQEGQQETQYF
j_call: TRBJ1-2; v_call: TRBV28; cdr3_aa: CASSFAPRHHRENYGYTF
j_call: TRBJ2-2; v_call: TRBV28; cdr3_aa: CASRGRETGELFF
j_call: TRBJ1-1; v_call: TRBV12-3/TRBV12-4; cdr3_aa: CASSFGVITEAFF
j_call: TRBJ1-5; v_call: TRBV10-3; cdr3_aa: CAISESERNQPQHF
j_call: TRBJ2-1; v_call: TRBV6-5; cdr3_aa: CASSYSGIGGDEQFF
j_call: TRBJ2-3; v_call: TRBV7-8; cdr3_aa: CASSPLAATQYF
j_call: TRBJ2-7; v_call: TRBV29-1; cdr3_aa: CSVEGLAGEKYF
j_call: TRBJ2-7; v_call: TRBV3-1/TRBV3-2; cdr3_aa: CASSQHSGAYEQYF
j_call: TRBJ2-7; v_call: TRBV28; cdr3_aa: CASGYPDTTHEQYF
j_call: TRBJ2-1; v_call: TRBV10-3; cdr3_aa: CAISDRVLAGGHEQFF
j_call: TRBJ1-1; v_call: TRBV3-1/TRBV3-2; cdr3_aa: CASSPTTPGQGLTEAFF
j_call: TRBJ2-7; v_call: TRBV6-5; cdr3_aa: CASRTGTLEQYF
j_call: TRBJ2-1; v_call: TRBV7-2; cdr3_aa: CASSFTGAFGQFF
j_call: TRBJ1-2; v_call: TRBV4-1; cdr3_aa: CASSQAAGQPNYGYTF
j_call: TRBJ2-2; v_call: TRBV7-2; cdr3_aa: CASHRGRNTGELFF
j_call: TRBJ1-1; v_call: TRBV19; cdr3_aa: CASSIAWDREGRLSTEAFF
j_call: TRBJ1-5; v_call: TRBV30; cdr3_aa: CAWSGQEYQPQHF
j_call: TRBJ2-3; v_call: TRBV5-6; cdr3_aa: CASSLGGSTDTQYF
j_call: TRBJ1-5; v_call: TRBV3-1/TRBV3-2; cdr3_aa: CASSRQGSNQPQHF
j_call: TRBJ2-5; v_call: TRBV29-1; cdr3_aa: CSVGGGGETQYF
j_call: TRBJ1-2; v_call: TRBV5-1; cdr3_aa: CASSLIGTGGSYGYTF
j_call: TRBJ2-2; v_call: TRBV18; cdr3_aa: CASSPSRGANTGELFF
j_call: TRBJ2-7; v_call: TRBV15; cdr3_aa: CATSSTYRVEQYF
j_call: TRBJ1-1; v_call: TRBV6-5; cdr3_aa: CASSYSFQMNTEAFF
j_call: TRBJ1-1; v_call: TRBV19; cdr3_aa: CASNFSPPRGAEAFF
j_call: TRBJ2-6; v_call: TRBV4-1; cdr3_aa: CASSQDLTGSGANVLTF
j_call: TRBJ1-5; v_call: TRBV19; cdr3_aa: CASSTRGDDQPQHF
j_call: TRBJ1-6; v_call: TRBV5-1; cdr3_aa: CASSLVRDRVNSPLHF
j_call: TRBJ1-1; v_call: TRBV5-1; cdr3_aa: CASSLTPGRGRGDTEAFF
j_call: TRBJ2-5; v_call: TRBV5-8; cdr3_aa: CASSTWDRQETQYF
j_call: TRBJ2-7; v_call: TRBV6-1; cdr3_aa: CASSEEGGGIYEQYF
j_call: TRBJ2-1; v_call: TRBV14; cdr3_aa: CASSLGLAESYNEQFF
j_call: TRBJ2-3; v_call: TRBV30; cdr3_aa: CAWSRVSDTQYF
j_call: TRBJ1-2; v_call: TRBV4-2; cdr3_aa: CASSQDLGTGAGDGYTF
j_call: TRBJ2-1; v_call: TRBV5-1; cdr3_aa: CASSLLGGRIINEQFF